These T cell receptor beta chains were read from a single sample in a study of blood T cell repertoires in COVID-19. The assay was immunoSEQ multiplex PCR, and TCRdb's table has in-frame clones only and misses some. The sample lists about 310,000 clones, around 90% occurring once. The sample was PBMCs or T cells enriched from blood (not recorded which). These receptors were taken from a man aged 55 to 69 who had recovered from COVID-19. CDR3s include the opening cysteine and the closing phenylalanine or tryptophan. A D gene is named only where the DNA matches it firmly.

j_call d_call v_call cdr3_aa
TRBJ1-1 TRBD1 TRBV5-1 CASSLMTGADEAFF
TRBJ2-1 NA TRBV14 CASSYMNEQFF
TRBJ2-5 NA TRBV5-4 CASSLFQGQETQYF
TRBJ2-7 TRBD1 TRBV5-1 CASSGTGTATYEQYF
TRBJ1-4 NA TRBV18 CASSPGQQEGKLFF
TRBJ1-5 NA TRBV11-2 CASSQHGQSSNQPQHF
TRBJ1-4 TRBD1 TRBV5-1 CASSYYRGSEKLFF
TRBJ1-4 TRBD1 TRBV9 CASSLGGQGAEKLFF
TRBJ2-1 NA TRBV19 CASSRSGGQFF
TRBJ2-3 NA TRBV7-2 CASSFSGTRGTDTQYF
TRBJ2-7 TRBD1 TRBV28 CASRADRGAAYEQYF
TRBJ2-1 TRBD2 TRBV24-1 CATSGASAGEDNEQFF
TRBJ2-7 NA TRBV28 CASSSAPAEPYEQYF
TRBJ1-6 NA TRBV11-2 CASSLGGGGAYSPLHF
TRBJ1-2 TRBD1 TRBV24-1 CATSESGTGGGGYTF
TRBJ2-7 TRBD1 TRBV7-2 CASSFRDRVHEQYF
TRBJ2-1 TRBD2 TRBV11-3 CASSLSTSRGEQFF
TRBJ1-1 TRBD1 TRBV7-3 CASSFHTEDRGRDTEAFF
TRBJ2-1 TRBD1 TRBV27 CASSPIPQGATYNEQFF
TRBJ1-5 NA TRBV4-2 CASSQDQGRADSNQPQHF
TRBJ2-2 TRBD2 TRBV7-3 CASSRTSGLTGELFF
TRBJ2-1 TRBD1 TRBV11-3 CASSLKGQSSYNEQFF
TRBJ2-3 NA TRBV7-9 CASSGPSTDTQYF
TRBJ1-2 NA TRBV29-1 CSVEVMTEAPYGYTF
TRBJ2-7 NA TRBV18 CASSPWADYEQYF
TRBJ1-3 NA TRBV5-1 CASSLPADGNTIYF
TRBJ2-7 TRBD2 TRBV7-2 CASSSIAGKAYEQYF
TRBJ2-4 TRBD1 TRBV9 CASSQGGDRVAKNIQYF
TRBJ2-7 TRBD1 TRBV15 CATSRDSPDRGPPLYEQYF
TRBJ2-3 NA TRBV19 CASILRKRGFTDTQYF
TRBJ2-7 TRBD2 TRBV2 CASSQTSGGYEQYF
TRBJ2-1 NA TRBV5-1 CASSLTSGGSSYNEQFF
TRBJ1-5 TRBD1 TRBV28 CASSQDRGNNQPQHF
TRBJ1-6 NA TRBV28 CASSPHPAGGGSPLHF
TRBJ1-6 NA TRBV9 CASSAGQSSYNSPLHF
TRBJ1-2 NA TRBV19 CASINRLSYGYTF
TRBJ2-5 TRBD1 TRBV29-1 CSVGGTGNRETQYF
TRBJ2-1 TRBD2 TRBV5-1 CASSTGLAGVEQFF
TRBJ2-3 NA TRBV6-1 CASSARQVIPTDTQYF
TRBJ1-4 NA TRBV10-2 CASKGWGSEKLFF
TRBJ2-3 NA TRBV7-9 CASSVGSSDTQYF
TRBJ2-1 NA TRBV20-1 CSASRQRHNEQFF
TRBJ2-7 TRBD1 TRBV10-3 CAISGTGGGEQYF
TRBJ2-5 TRBD2 TRBV9 CASSAGTSGQETQYF
TRBJ2-7 TRBD2 TRBV5-6 CASSLLAGIDYEQYF
TRBJ2-7 NA TRBV28 CASRYPQSYEQYF
TRBJ1-4 NA TRBV7-6 CASSLVAAPTNEKLFF
TRBJ2-1 TRBD2 TRBV5-1 CASSGASGRAYNEQFF
TRBJ2-1 TRBD2 TRBV7-2 CASAGRAGVSYNEQFF
TRBJ2-1 TRBD2 TRBV30 CAWSARTSGAYNEQFF
TRBJ2-1 TRBD2 TRBV2 CASRDQREGHNEQFF
TRBJ2-1 TRBD2 TRBV7-7 CASSTGLAGGGNEQFF